The present T cell receptor beta chain was sequenced within a study of Tregs in tolerant kidney transplant recipients. Study-wide points: No direct test of biological reproducibility was done here.

Only one count was recorded for this clone. What it binds is unknown. CDR3 length equals 15 residues. With 5 bases clipped from V and 7 bases from J, the junction kept 7 bases outside the gene matches. Germline CDR1 and CDR2: SEHNR and FQNEAQ (reference sequence). The method was immunoSEQ multiplex PCR; TCRdb's version includes in-frame clones alone and lacks a portion of them. The repertoire holds hundreds of thousands of clones, with 65% to 85% as singletons. Unstimulated Tregs (CD4+CD25+CD127-) and CD4+CD25- non-Tregs were sorted from PBMCs. This TCR was recovered from a human donor in good health. The source material was CD4+ T cells from blood. V usage is TRBV7-9 and J usage is TRBJ2-2, with 10 bases aligning to TRBD1. Here the CDR3 reads CASSKPTGGGGELFF. The DNA for the CDR3 is TGTGCCAGCAGCAAACCGACAGGGGGCGGCGGGGAGCTGTTTTTT.